This record concerns one T cell receptor beta chain sequence. The germline V gene encodes CDR1 LGHNA and CDR2 YSLEER. This CDR3 comprises 15 residues. V was cut by 2 bases and J by 4 bases, with 9 bases left in between. Sequenced by immunoSEQ multiplex PCR; TCRdb stores in-frame clones only, minus some. Here the sample spans some 760,000 clones, approximately 85% being singletons. This record comes from a study of shared T cell receptors in the human thymus. Separately, the same data were catalogued under a study of human thymus T cells. This second study notes: Corrective heart surgery yielded the resections from which the thymus tissue came. In unrelated individuals, thymic repertoires overlapped highly, according to related research.

Material for sequencing was thymocytes. The TCR comes from a girl in the first two years of life with a congenital heart defect. The chain combines TRBV4-3 with TRBJ1-6; D is undetermined. CDR3 sequence reads: CASSQRRVYNSPLHF. The CDR3 DNA reads as TGCGCCAGCAGCCAAAGGCGGGTGTATAATTCACCCCTCCACTTT.